This is a list of T cell receptor beta chains from one sample in a study of CD8+CD57+ T cells in acquired aplastic anemia. TCRdb used MiXCR to reprocess the reads, holding one entry per CDR3 protein. This table has about 180,000 distinct CDR3 sequences, around 50% appearing once. Sequenced: sorted CD4+, CD8+, or CD8+CD57+ T cells (not recorded which) from PBMCs. Every receptor here comes from a human donor with aplastic anemia. The CDR3 runs from the conserved cysteine through the conserved F or W. The D gene is left open where the match is weak. The size field is filled for only some rows; it gives once, few, many or a size class.

d_gene	abundance	len	v_gene	j_gene	CDR3nt	CDR3aa
-	many	15	TRBV10-3	TRBJ1-1	TGTGCCATCAGTGAGGCCAGGGAACGGATCACTGAAGCTTTCTTT	CAISEARERITEAFF
-	-	15	TRBV3-1	TRBJ1-2	TGTGCCAGCAGCCAGGGTGGAGGGGCTAACTATAGCTACACCTTC	CASSQGGGANYSYTF
-	many	16	TRBV19	TRBJ1-2	TGTGCCAGTAGTCCCCGAGGGACACCCCAATCCTATGGCTACACCTTC	CASSPRGTPQSYGYTF
-	few	15	TRBV9	TRBJ1-2	TGTGCCAGCAGCCCGCGTCAAGGGAATAACTATGGCTACACCTTC	CASSPRQGNNYGYTF
-	-	15	TRBV3-1	TRBJ2-4	TGTGCCAGCAGCCAAGATATGTACCAGAGCAACATTCAGTACTTC	CASSQDMYQSNIQYF
-	few	17	TRBV30	TRBJ1-5	TGTGCCTGGAGTGTACGGGGACAAGGGCTAAAGCGTCAGCCCCAGCATTTT	CAWSVRGQGLKRQPQHF
TRBD2	many	14	TRBV7-2	TRBJ2-7	TGTGCCAGCAGCTTTCAGCGGGGGGTCTACGAGCAGTACTTC	CASSFQRGVYEQYF
TRBD2	few	15	TRBV2	TRBJ2-7	TGTGCCAGCAGTGGATCGAGCGGGGGGGCATCCGAGCAGTACTTC	CASSGSSGGASEQYF
-	many	12	TRBV20-1	TRBJ2-5	TGCAGTGCTAAAGGGGCTCAAGAGACCCAGTACTTC	CSAKGAQETQYF
TRBD1	-	16	TRBV10-2	TRBJ2-1	TGTGCCAGCTCACCGCTTTCCGGGACAGGGGGCAATGAGCAGTTCTTC	CASSPLSGTGGNEQFF
-	many	15	TRBV5-1	TRBJ2-5	TGCGCCAGCAGCTTGGCGGGTGTCAGCCAAGAGACCCAGTACTTC	CASSLAGVSQETQYF
-	-	12	TRBV7-9	TRBJ2-3	TGTGCCAGCAGCCCTGCCACAGATACGCAGTATTTT	CASSPATDTQYF
-	-	15	TRBV15	TRBJ2-3	TGTGCCACCAGCGGTTCAGGGGCGGGCGCAGATACGCAGTATTTT	CATSGSGAGADTQYF
TRBD1	-	13	TRBV5-1	TRBJ1-2	TGCGCCAGCAGCGGAGAGACAGGGGGTGGCTACACCTTC	CASSGETGGGYTF
-	-	15	TRBV19	TRBJ1-4	TGTGCCAGTAGTATCGCCGGGACTTTCGGGGAAAAACTGTTTTTT	CASSIAGTFGEKLFF
-	many	19	TRBV9	TRBJ2-6	TGTGCCAGCAGCCTCACCACGACCCTGTCCAGCTCTGGGGCCAACGTCCTGACTTTC	CASSLTTTLSSSGANVLTF
-	-	13	TRBV25-1	TRBJ1-2	TGTGCCAGCAGTAGAGAAGTGAACTATGGCTACACCTTC	CASSREVNYGYTF
-	-	13	TRBV2	TRBJ1-2	TGTGCCAGCAGTGTCGAGGGTGGGTATGGCTACACCTTC	CASSVEGGYGYTF
-	many	15	TRBV4-1	TRBJ1-1	TGCGCCAGCAGCCTGGCGGGGGGGGTGAACACTGAAGCTTTCTTT	CASSLAGGVNTEAFF
TRBD1	once	15	TRBV2	TRBJ1-4	TGTGCCAGCAGTGAGATGACACAGGGGTCGGAAAAACTGTTTTTT	CASSEMTQGSEKLFF
TRBD1	-	13	TRBV2	TRBJ2-7	TGTGCCAGCGACCCAGGGGGCAGGAACGAGCAGTACTTC	CASDPGGRNEQYF
-	-	13	TRBV24-1	TRBJ2-7	TGTGCCACCAGTGATCCCGACAGCCACGAGCAGTACTTC	CATSDPDSHEQYF
-	-	14	TRBV3-1	TRBJ1-4	TGTGCCAGCAGCCCCCGTTTCGGACCGGAAAAACTGTTTTTT	CASSPRFGPEKLFF
-	-	12	TRBV25-1	TRBJ2-1	TGTGCCAGCAGTCAAGATGGGAATGAGCAGTTCTTC	CASSQDGNEQFF
-	-	16	TRBV7-6	TRBJ2-7	TGTGCCAGCAGCGCCCGGTACAGAGAAGACTCCTACGAGCAGTACTTC	CASSARYREDSYEQYF
-	-	15	TRBV19	TRBJ2-3	TGTGCCAGTGGGGGGGGCATTTCTCCCGCAGATACGCAGTATTTT	CASGGGISPADTQYF
TRBD1	-	15	TRBV7-6	TRBJ1-4	TGTGCCAGCAGCTTACAGGGGGCCGAAAATGAAAAACTGTTTTTT	CASSLQGAENEKLFF
-	-	14	TRBV29-1	TRBJ1-5	TGCAGCGTTGTTGTCGGGGTGGCTGGATTGCCCCAGCATTTT	CSVVVGVAGLPQHF
-	-	13	TRBV6-2/TRBV6-3	TRBJ1-1	TGTGCCAGCAGTAGACAAACCTACACTGAAGCTTTCTTT	CASSRQTYTEAFF
-	-	13	TRBV2	TRBJ2-3	TGTGCCAGCGGTGCGGGACACACAGATACGCAGTATTTT	CASGAGHTDTQYF
-	-	14	TRBV7-2	TRBJ2-3	TGTGCCAGCAGCTTACGGTTCTCCACAGATACGCAGTATTTT	CASSLRFSTDTQYF